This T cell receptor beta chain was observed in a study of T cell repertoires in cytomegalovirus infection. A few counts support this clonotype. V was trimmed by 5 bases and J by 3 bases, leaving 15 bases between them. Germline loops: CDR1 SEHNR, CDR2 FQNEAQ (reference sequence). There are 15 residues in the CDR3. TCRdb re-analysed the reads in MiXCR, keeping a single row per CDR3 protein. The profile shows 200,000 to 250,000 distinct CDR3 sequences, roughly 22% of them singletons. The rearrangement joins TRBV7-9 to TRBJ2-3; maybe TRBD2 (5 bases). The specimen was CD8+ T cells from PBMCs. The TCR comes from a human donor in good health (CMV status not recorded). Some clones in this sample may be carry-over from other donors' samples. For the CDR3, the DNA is TGTGCCAGCAGCCCCAGTGAGGGTTGGACAGATACGCAGTATTTT. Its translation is CASSPSEGWTDTQYF. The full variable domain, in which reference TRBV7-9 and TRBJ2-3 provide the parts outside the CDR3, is DTGVSQNPRHKITKRGQNVTFRCDPISEHNRLYWYRQTLGQGPEFLTYFQNEAQLEKSRLLSDRFSAERPKGSFSTLEIQRTEQGDSAMYLCASSPSEGWTDTQYFGPGTRLTVL.